Shown below are 12 T cell receptor beta chains from a single sample sequenced in a study of blood T cell repertoires in COVID-19. The assay was immunoSEQ multiplex PCR, and TCRdb's table has in-frame clones only and misses some. The sample carries some 130,000 clones, roughly 80% recorded once. Sample: PBMCs or T cells enriched from blood (not recorded which). The receptors come from a woman between 50 and 59 years old who had recovered from COVID-19.

The chain has TRBV6-2 or TRBV6-3 and TRBJ2-3, with 10 bases aligning to TRBD2. V lost 6 bases to trimming and J lost 1 base; unmatched junction nucleotides: 7. Germline V gene lookup returns CDR1 MNHEY and CDR2 SVGEGT. The CDR3 spans 16 residues. CDR3 DNA sequence: TGTGCCAGCAGCCCTCTAGCGGGGGTGGGCACAGATACGCAGTATTTT. Encoded protein: CASSPLAGVGTDTQYF.

This chain joins TRBV6-1 and TRBJ2-1; 7 bases agree with TRBD2. The CDR3 length is 12 residues. Per germline, CDR1 MNHNS and CDR2 SASEGT. The junction had 3 bases not matched to a gene; V was cut back by 3 bases and J by 10 bases. CDR3: CASSESGAEQFF. In DNA, the CDR3 is TGTGCCAGCAGTGAGAGCGGGGCCGAGCAGTTCTTC.

The gene calls are TRBV28 and TRBJ1-5; weak D call: TRBD1 (6 bases). Per germline, CDR1 MDHEN and CDR2 SYDVKM. The CDR3 is made up of 14 amino acids. The V end lost 1 base, the J end lost 7 bases, and 11 bases lay between the germline ends. The CDR3 protein is CASSLLGGEQPQHF. The CDR3 DNA is TGTGCCAGCAGTTTATTAGGGGGGGAACAGCCCCAGCATTTT.

V gene TRBV11-2 combines with J gene TRBJ2-1; D is ambiguous. From germline, CDR1 is SGHAT and CDR2 FQNNGV. The ends were cut back, 8 bases at V and 5 bases at J, with 13 bases in the middle. CDR3 length: 13 amino acids. DNA of the CDR3: TGTGCCAGCGAAAGGAGTAACGACAATGAGCAGTTCTTC. It encodes CASERSNDNEQFF.

CDR3 region: CASSFPRGTGGGENEKLFF. The DNA for the CDR3 is TGTGCCAGCAGCTTCCCCCGAGGGACAGGGGGTGGGGAAAATGAAAAACTGTTTTTT. The genes are TRBV7-9 and TRBJ1-4; TRBD1 matches 11 bases. The CDR3 sequence is 19 residues long. Germline loops: CDR1 SEHNR, CDR2 FQNEAQ (reference sequence). V was clipped by 3 bases and J by 5 bases; unmatched bases: 14.

This clone showed up just a few times. J is TRBJ2-3 and V is TRBV9; 9 positions match TRBD2. CDR1 SGDLS and CDR2 YYNGEE come from the germline V gene. This CDR3 has 16 amino acids. The ends lost 6 bases at V and 6 bases at J; junction bases unmatched: 14. CDR3 sequence reads: CASNQAGTSPEDTQYF. The CDR3, as DNA: TGTGCCAGCAACCAGGCTGGGACTAGCCCGGAGGATACGCAGTATTTT.

This clone was counted many times. The chain joins TRBV2 to TRBJ2-2, with 9 bases matching TRBD1. The CDR3 has 15 amino acids. Trimming removed 6 bases from V and 7 bases from J; junction bases left unmatched: 9. The germline V gene has CDR1 SNHLY and CDR2 FYNNEI. CDR3 in DNA: TGTGCCAGCAGGGTAGACAGGGGGGGCATCGGGGAGCTGTTTTTT. Its protein is CASRVDRGGIGELFF.

The V and J genes are TRBV19 and TRBJ1-5; 7 positions agree with TRBD1. The CDR3 is 13 residues long. Germline V lookup: CDR1 LNHDA, CDR2 SQIVND (reference sequence). V was pared by 5 bases and J by 4 bases, with 2 bases of the junction left unmatched. The CDR3: CASSGTENQPQHF. The DNA of the CDR3 is TGTGCCAGTAGTGGGACAGAGAATCAGCCCCAGCATTTT.

The rearrangement joins TRBV10-3 to TRBJ2-5, with TRBD1 matching 7 bases. Per the germline V gene, CDR1 is ENHRY and CDR2 is SYGVKD. This CDR3 contains 14 residues. V was clipped by 10 bases and J by 2 bases; unmatched bases: 10. The chain's CDR3 is CATRGTATQETQYF. The CDR3 nucleotides read TGTGCCACACGTGGGACAGCAACGCAAGAGACCCAGTACTTC.

The V call is TRBV28, the J call TRBJ2-3; D may be TRBD2 (5 bases). Germline loops: CDR1 MDHEN, CDR2 SYDVKM. The V gene lost 5 bases and the J gene lost 1 base, with 13 bases spanning the gap. CDR3 size: 15 residues. The CDR3 DNA follows: TGTGCCAGCAGTCCCCTAGCCAGAGGCACAGATACGCAGTATTTT. This translates into CASSPLARGTDTQYF.

CDR3 region: CASKYWDRGLLNTEAFF. DNA for the CDR3: TGTGCCAGTAAATATTGGGACAGGGGGCTCCTGAACACTGAAGCTTTCTTT. The V and J genes are TRBV19 and TRBJ1-1; 12 nucleotides match TRBD1. The germline gives CDR1 LNHDA, CDR2 SQIVND (reference sequence). The CDR3 has 17 amino acids. V lost 7 bases, J lost 0 bases, and 9 bases stayed unmatched.

V and J are TRBV7-9 and TRBJ2-7, with 7 bases fitting TRBD1. CDR1 is SEHNR, CDR2 FQNEAQ, per germline (reference sequence). The CDR3 consists of 15 residues. Trimming cost V 4 bases and J 2 bases; bases outside gene matches: 8. The CDR3 is CASSSPGQQTYEQYF. The CDR3 nucleotides are TGTGCCAGCAGCTCCCCGGGACAGCAAACCTACGAGCAGTACTTC. Full variable domain (remainder filled in from reference TRBV7-9 and TRBJ2-7): DTGVSQNPRHKITKRGQNVTFRCDPISEHNRLYWYRQTLGQGPEFLTYFQNEAQLEKSRLLSDRFSAERPKGSFSTLEIQRTEQGDSAMYLCASSSPGQQTYEQYFGPGTRLTVT.